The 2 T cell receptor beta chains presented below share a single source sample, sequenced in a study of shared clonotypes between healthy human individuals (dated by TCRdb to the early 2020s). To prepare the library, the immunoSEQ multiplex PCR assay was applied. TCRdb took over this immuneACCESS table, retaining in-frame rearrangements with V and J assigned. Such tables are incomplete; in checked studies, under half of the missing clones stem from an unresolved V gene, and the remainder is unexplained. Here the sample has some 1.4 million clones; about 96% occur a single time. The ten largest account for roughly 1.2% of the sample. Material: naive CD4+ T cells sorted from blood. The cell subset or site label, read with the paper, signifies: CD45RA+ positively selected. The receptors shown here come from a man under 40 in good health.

The CDR3 coding sequence is TGTGCCAGCAGCTCCCCGGGACAGCCTAATGAAAAACTGTTTTTT. As protein: CASSSPGQPNEKLFF. This chain connects TRBV7-2 to TRBJ1-4; 7 bases fit TRBD1. From germline, CDR1 is SGHTA and CDR2 FQGNSA. The V segment lost 4 bases and the J segment 3 bases; nucleotides outside the gene matches: 5. CDR3 size: 15 residues.

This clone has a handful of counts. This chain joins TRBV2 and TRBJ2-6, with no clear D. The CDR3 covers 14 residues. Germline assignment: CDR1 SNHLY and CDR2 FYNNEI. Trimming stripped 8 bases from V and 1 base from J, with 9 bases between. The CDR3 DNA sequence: TGTGCCAGCTTGGTCGGTTCTGGGGCCAACGTCCTGACTTTC. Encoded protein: CASLVGSGANVLTF.